Listed here are 24 T cell receptor beta chains from one sample, sequenced in a study of blood T cell repertoires in COVID-19. Profiled with immunoSEQ multiplex PCR; TCRdb holds only in-frame clones, not every one. The repertoire holds 250,000 to 300,000 clones, with 81% as singletons. Sequencing was carried out using peripheral blood. The receptors come from a woman aged 55-75 years with active or convalescent COVID-19.

The genes are TRBV11-3 and TRBJ1-1; D ambiguous. The CDR3 runs 14 residues. CDR1 and CDR2 from the germline V gene are SGHNT and YENEEA. The V gene lost 5 bases and the J gene lost 4 bases, with 14 bases spanning the gap. For the CDR3, the DNA is TGTGCCAGCAGCGAAAATAGAGGGAGCACTGAAGCTTTCTTT. This encodes CASSENRGSTEAFF.

The count of this clone is one. The J gene is TRBJ1-5, the V gene TRBV4-2; D remains unclear. CDR3 length: 15 residues. V lost 0 bases and J 4 bases, leaving 10 bases between the germline ends. The V gene's germline CDR1 is LGHNA and CDR2 YNFKEQ. The CDR3 DNA follows: TGTGCCAGCAGCCAAGATCACGGAGGGAATCAGCCCCAGCATTTT. This sequence encodes CASSQDHGGNQPQHF.

This chain links TRBV7-8 with TRBJ2-1; D not resolved. The CDR3 spans 14 residues. Trimming took 2 bases from V and 5 from J, leaving 10 bases between them. Germline V gene sequence: CDR1 SGHVS, CDR2 FQNEAQ. CDR3 in DNA: TGTGCCAGCAGCTTACCAGCTAGAAACAATGAGCAGTTCTTC. It encodes CASSLPARNNEQFF. Looking up the rest from reference TRBV7-8 and TRBJ2-1 gives the full variable domain: GAGVSQSPRYKVAKRGQDVALRCDPISGHVSLFWYQQALGQGPEFLTYFQNEAQLDKSGLPSDRFFAERPEGSVSTLKIQRTQQEDSAVYLCASSLPARNNEQFFGPGTRLTVL.

The genes are TRBV19 and TRBJ2-1; D may be TRBD2 (6 bases). The CDR3 runs 15 residues. V was pared by 7 bases and J by 1 base, with 14 bases between. Germline assignment: CDR1 LNHDA and CDR2 SQIVND (reference sequence). CDR3 sequence reads: CASTLYGGSYNEQFF. CDR3 DNA: TGTGCCAGTACCCTATATGGGGGGTCCTACAATGAGCAGTTCTTC.

The V and J genes are TRBV30 and TRBJ1-1; D is uncertain. V lost 1 base and J lost 4, with 10 bases in between. CDR3 size: 13 residues. The germline V gene encodes CDR1 GTSNPN and CDR2 SVGIG (reference sequence). As DNA, the CDR3 is TGTGCCTGGAGTGGGGAGTTTAGCACTGAAGCTTTCTTT. Its translation is CAWSGEFSTEAFF.

At least ten counts were recorded for this clone. J is TRBJ2-7 and V is TRBV25-1; a possible D gene is TRBD1 (5 bases). The germline V and J ends were trimmed by 3 bases and 2 bases, with 8 bases remaining between them. The CDR3 has 13 residues. CDR1 is MGHDK, CDR2 SYGVNS, per germline. Here the CDR3 DNA reads TGTGCCAGCAGTGAGGCAGGGACCTACGAGCAGTACTTC. It specifies CASSEAGTYEQYF.

This chain connects TRBV10-1 to TRBJ1-2; D uncertain. CDR1 WNHNN and CDR2 SYGVQD come from the germline V gene (reference sequence). Trimming pared 4 bases from V and 0 bases from J, leaving 6 bases between. The CDR3 has 13 amino acids. The CDR3 loop reads CASSGSSNYGYTF. The CDR3 DNA reads as TGCGCCAGCAGTGGTAGCTCTAACTATGGCTACACCTTC.

The chain links TRBV11-2 to TRBJ2-7, with a tentative D call TRBD1 (5 bases). Looked up from germline, CDR1 is SGHAT and CDR2 is FQNNGV. The CDR3 is 14 residues long. Trimming took off 9 bases at V and 0 bases at J, with 15 bases between the two ends. The CDR3 region has the DNA TGTGCCAGTCTCACTCGACAGACCTCCTACGAGCAGTACTTC. Protein: CASLTRQTSYEQYF.

The genes are TRBV16 and TRBJ1-1; D gene unclear. The germline CDR1 and CDR2 sequences are KGHSY and FQNENV. CDR3 length equals 16 residues. V was cut by 4 bases and J by 4 bases, with 19 bases left in between. The CDR3 sequence: CASSPLGRISGTEAFF. The CDR3 nucleotides are TGTGCCAGCAGCCCCCTGGGTAGGATCAGCGGCACTGAAGCTTTCTTT.

Only one count was recorded for this clone. This chain uses TRBV28 with TRBJ1-4, with D maybe TRBD1 (6 bases). Germline CDR1 is MDHEN and CDR2 is SYDVKM. Deletions cut 4 bases from V and 0 bases from J, with 15 bases between. This CDR3 has 17 residues. CDR3 nucleotide sequence: TGTGCCAGCAGTTCCTACAGGGTATTCCCAACTAATGAAAAACTGTTTTTT. This sequence encodes CASSSYRVFPTNEKLFF.

This clone has a handful of counts. The chain combines TRBV19 with TRBJ2-7; a weak D match, TRBD1 (5 bases). This CDR3 contains 12 residues. Trimming took off 9 bases at V and 5 bases at J, with 14 bases between the two ends. Germline V gene sequence: CDR1 LNHDA, CDR2 SQIVND (reference sequence). The CDR3 region has the DNA TGTGCCAGGGCTTCAGGGTCCCACGAGCAGTACTTC. Residues: CARASGSHEQYF.

The chain combines TRBV5-1 with TRBJ2-7; D uncertain. The CDR3 has 13 amino acids. Germline CDR1 and CDR2: SGHRS and YFSETQ. Trimming cost V 0 bases and J 6 bases, with 10 bases left between them. CDR3 sequence: CASSLGQAGEQYF. Written as DNA, the CDR3 is TGCGCCAGCAGCTTGGGGCAGGCTGGCGAGCAGTACTTC.

The chain recombines TRBV30 with TRBJ1-6, with 11 positions matching TRBD1. CDR1 is GTSNPN, CDR2 SVGIG, per germline (reference sequence). V shed 3 bases, J shed 9 bases, and the junction held 4 bases outside the gene matches. The CDR3 has 14 amino acids. The CDR3 reads CAWSGGTGGSPLHF. For the CDR3, the DNA is TGTGCCTGGAGCGGGGGGACAGGGGGTTCACCCCTCCACTTT.

CDR3 sequence: CASRQTGVYGYTF. DNA of the CDR3: TGTGCCAGCAGGCAAACAGGGGTCTATGGCTACACCTTC. The chain employs TRBV7-3 and TRBJ1-2; TRBD1 agrees at 7 bases. The germline CDR1 and CDR2 sequences are SGHTA and FQGTGA. V lost 6 bases to trimming and J lost 4 bases; unmatched junction nucleotides: 5. This CDR3 is built from 13 residues.

J is TRBJ1-3 and V is TRBV5-6; TRBD1 agrees at 7 bases. CDR1 and CDR2 from the germline V gene are SGHDT and YYEEEE. This CDR3 has 15 amino acids. The junction had 0 bases not matched to a gene; V was cut back by 0 bases and J by 0 bases. CDR3 loop: CASSLEGASGNTIYF. The CDR3 DNA reads TGTGCCAGCAGCTTGGAGGGGGCCTCTGGAAACACCATATATTTT.

CDR3 DNA: TGTGCCAGCAGCTTGCAGACCGGGACAGGGCTTGAGCAGTACTTC. Translating it yields CASSLQTGTGLEQYF. The V call is TRBV7-2, the J call TRBJ2-7; TRBD1 agrees at 9 bases. Per the germline V gene, CDR1 is SGHTA and CDR2 is FQGNSA. The ends lost 3 bases at V and 7 bases at J; junction bases unmatched: 10. The CDR3 spans 15 residues.

The chain recombines TRBV2 with TRBJ1-1, with D perhaps TRBD1 (5 bases). This CDR3 is built from 14 residues. The germline CDR1 and CDR2 sequences are SNHLY and FYNNEI. Trimming took off 2 bases at V and 5 bases at J, with 12 bases between the two ends. This CDR3 reads CASSEIGGGTEAFF. As DNA, the CDR3 is TGTGCCAGCAGTGAAATCGGGGGGGGGACTGAAGCTTTCTTT.

This clone appeared a few times. This chain uses TRBV4-1 with TRBJ1-1, with TRBD1 matching 9 bases. The germline V gene encodes CDR1 MGHRA and CDR2 YSYEKL. J was trimmed by 0 bases and V by 4 bases; bases with no gene match: 9. This CDR3 contains 17 residues. CDR3 amino acids: CASSRGQGTSMNTEAFF. DNA of the CDR3: TGCGCCAGCAGCCGGGGACAGGGAACAAGCATGAACACTGAAGCTTTCTTT.

The chain recombines TRBV6-5 with TRBJ2-1; TRBD2 matches at 12 bases. Germline V gene lookup returns CDR1 MNHEY and CDR2 SVGAGI. This CDR3 has 16 residues. The trim removed 0 bases at V and 6 bases at J, leaving 3 bases unmatched. CDR3 protein: CASSYSTSGGFNEQFF. CDR3 DNA: TGTGCCAGCAGTTACTCTACTAGCGGGGGGTTCAATGAGCAGTTCTTC.

The rearrangement uses TRBV11-2 and TRBJ2-7, with D possibly matching TRBD2 (5 bases). Trimming pared 2 bases from V and 6 bases from J, leaving 20 bases between. Germline V CDR1 and CDR2: SGHAT, FQNNGV. The CDR3 has 16 residues. Here the CDR3 reads CASSLNPDRAEGEQYF. In DNA form, the CDR3 reads TGTGCCAGCAGCTTAAATCCAGACCGCGCAGAGGGCGAGCAGTACTTC.

The CDR3 loop is CASSLDQAEQFF. CDR3 coding DNA: TGTGCCAGCAGCTTAGATCAAGCCGAGCAGTTCTTC. The chain couples TRBV7-9 to TRBJ2-1; D ambiguous. Germline V gene sequence: CDR1 SEHNR, CDR2 FQNEAQ (reference sequence). V gave up 1 base and J gave up 10 bases, with 8 bases separating them. CDR3 length: 12 residues.

This chain joins TRBV10-1 and TRBJ2-7; D uncertain. Germline loops: CDR1 WNHNN, CDR2 SYGVQD (reference sequence). V shed 3 bases and J shed 2 bases, with 14 bases lying between them. The CDR3 has 15 residues. Written as DNA, the CDR3 is TGCGCCAGCAGTGAACAAGCCCCGAGGACCTACGAGCAGTACTTC. Its translation is CASSEQAPRTYEQYF.

This sequence joins TRBV19 and TRBJ2-5; 7 bases fit TRBD2. CDR1 is LNHDA, CDR2 SQIVND, per germline (reference sequence). The CDR3 runs to 14 residues. V dropped 7 bases and J dropped 5; count of bases not matched to a gene: 10. The CDR3 loop is CASTNTASGETQYF. The CDR3, as DNA: TGTGCCAGTACCAATACGGCTAGCGGCGAGACCCAGTACTTC.

The J gene is TRBJ1-1, the V gene TRBV9; D is unclear. Trimming pared 3 bases from V and 3 bases from J, leaving 6 bases between. Germline CDR1 is SGDLS and CDR2 is YYNGEE. The CDR3 loop spans 12 amino acids. As DNA, the CDR3 is TGTGCCAGCAGCGGGCTTTACACTGAAGCTTTCTTT. It specifies CASSGLYTEAFF.